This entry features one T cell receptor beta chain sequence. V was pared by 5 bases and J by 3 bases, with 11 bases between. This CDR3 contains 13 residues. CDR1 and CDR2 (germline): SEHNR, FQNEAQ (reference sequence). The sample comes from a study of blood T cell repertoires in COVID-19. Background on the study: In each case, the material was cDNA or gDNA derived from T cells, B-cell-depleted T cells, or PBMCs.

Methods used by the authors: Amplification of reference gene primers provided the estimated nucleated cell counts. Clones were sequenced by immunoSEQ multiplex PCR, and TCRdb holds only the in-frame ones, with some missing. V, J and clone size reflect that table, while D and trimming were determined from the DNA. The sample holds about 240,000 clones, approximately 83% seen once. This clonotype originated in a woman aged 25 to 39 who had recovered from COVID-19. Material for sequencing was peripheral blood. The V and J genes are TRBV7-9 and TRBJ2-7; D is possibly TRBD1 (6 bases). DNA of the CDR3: TGTGCCAGCAGCCCTCTGGGACACTACGAGCAGTACTTC. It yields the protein CASSPLGHYEQYF. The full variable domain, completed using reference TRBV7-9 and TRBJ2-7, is DTGVSQNPRHKITKRGQNVTFRCDPISEHNRLYWYRQTLGQGPEFLTYFQNEAQLEKSRLLSDRFSAERPKGSFSTLEIQRTEQGDSAMYLCASSPLGHYEQYFGPGTRLTVT.